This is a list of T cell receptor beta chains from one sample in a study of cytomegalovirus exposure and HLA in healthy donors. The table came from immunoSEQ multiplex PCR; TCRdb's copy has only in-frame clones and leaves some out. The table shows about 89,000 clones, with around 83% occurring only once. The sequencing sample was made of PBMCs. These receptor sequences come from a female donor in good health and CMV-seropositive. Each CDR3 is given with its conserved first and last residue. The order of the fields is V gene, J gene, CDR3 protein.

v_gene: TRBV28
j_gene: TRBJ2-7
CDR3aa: CASRMMGLAGGFSYEQYF

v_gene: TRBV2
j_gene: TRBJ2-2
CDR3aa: CASTVEAGELFF

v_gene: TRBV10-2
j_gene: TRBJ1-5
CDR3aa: CASSESRGAGQPQHF

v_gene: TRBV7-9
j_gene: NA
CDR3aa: CASSSDRGSYEQYF

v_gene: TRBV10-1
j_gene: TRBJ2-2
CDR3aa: CASSGELRRANTGELFF

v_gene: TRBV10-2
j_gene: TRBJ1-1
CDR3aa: CASTEGQGLLAEAFF

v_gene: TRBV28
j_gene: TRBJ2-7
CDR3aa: CASSLASGMGYYEQYF

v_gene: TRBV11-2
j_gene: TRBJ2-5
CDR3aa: CASSLDRGEQETQYF

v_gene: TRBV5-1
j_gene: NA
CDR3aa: CASSLASGGYEQYF

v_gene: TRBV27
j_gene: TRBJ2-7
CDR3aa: CASRLTGEGYEQYF

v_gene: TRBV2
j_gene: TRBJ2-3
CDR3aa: CASSEAAGTYSTDTQYF

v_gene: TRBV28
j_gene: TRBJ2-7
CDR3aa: CASSILATYEQYF

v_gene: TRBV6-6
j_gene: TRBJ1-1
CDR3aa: CASSYKSGNTEAFF

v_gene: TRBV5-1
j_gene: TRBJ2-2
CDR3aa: CASSLMRQSGELFF

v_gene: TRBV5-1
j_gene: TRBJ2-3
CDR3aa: CASSLAGGSTDTQYF

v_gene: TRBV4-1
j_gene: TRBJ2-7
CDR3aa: CASSRSPAGGQDEQYF

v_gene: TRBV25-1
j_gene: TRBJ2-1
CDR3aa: CASSGAEGNNEQFF

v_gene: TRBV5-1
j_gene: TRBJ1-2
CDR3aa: CASSGTGTGYTF

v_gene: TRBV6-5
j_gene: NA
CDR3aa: CASSSTGGEQYF

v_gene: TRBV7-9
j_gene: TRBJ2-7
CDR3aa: CASSRTGESEQYF

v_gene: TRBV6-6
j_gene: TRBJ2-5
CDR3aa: CASSYTGGETQYF

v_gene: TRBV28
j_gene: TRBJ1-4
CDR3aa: CASSPNQGYAEKLFF

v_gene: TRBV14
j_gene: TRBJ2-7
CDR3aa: CASSQRDRVEQYF

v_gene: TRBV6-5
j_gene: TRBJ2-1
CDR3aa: CASSFSGKTFHEQFF

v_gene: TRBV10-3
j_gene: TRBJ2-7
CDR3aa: CAISEGQGSYEQYF

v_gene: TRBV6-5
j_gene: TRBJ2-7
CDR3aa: CASSYWDKGEQYF

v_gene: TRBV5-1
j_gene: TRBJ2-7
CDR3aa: CASSLQGKEVEQYF